These 7 T cell receptor beta chains share one sample of origin, sequenced in a study of spatial heterogeneity in lung cancer. Antigen specificity for these receptors is unknown. Regarding the study as a whole: The study found that expanded intratumoral alpha and beta TCR counts tracked tumor mutation counts.

The sample's time point: sample taken at primary tumor resection. One entry per CDR3 protein, called by TCRdb with MiXCR from the 5' RACE reads. The sample has 13,000 or so distinct CDR3 sequences, around 6% seen once. Sequenced material: lung tumor tissue, taken at surgery. All receptors come from a female donor with early-stage non-small cell lung cancer.

In this sample, this clonotype is medium-sized (0.01 to 0.1%). The chain links TRBV20-1 to TRBJ2-3; D gene uncertain. Per germline, CDR1 DFQATT and CDR2 SNEGSKA (reference sequence). This CDR3 is 11 amino acids long. The ends were cut back, 6 bases at V and 2 bases at J, with 6 bases in the middle. In nucleotides, the CDR3 is TGCAGTGCCGGAGACACAGATACGCAGTATTTT. This gives the protein CSAGDTDTQYF.

This clonotype was recorded at least ten times. This sequence joins TRBV9 and TRBJ2-6; 7 nucleotides align to TRBD1. Germline CDR1 and CDR2: SGDLS and YYNGEE. The V segment lost 4 bases and the J segment 5 bases; nucleotides outside the gene matches: 12. The CDR3 has 17 residues. CDR3 amino acids: CASSPRQGIVWANVLTF. The CDR3 coding sequence is TGTGCCAGCAGCCCTCGACAGGGTATAGTCTGGGCCAACGTCCTGACTTTC.

The table lists this clonotype with many counts. The rearrangement links TRBV29-1 to TRBJ1-2, with D tentatively TRBD1 (5 bases). Germline-derived CDR1 and CDR2 are SQVTM and ANQGSEA. The CDR3 sequence is 14 residues long. Trimming removed 7 bases at V and 4 bases at J, with 19 bases between. In DNA, the CDR3 is TGCAGCGCCCGAATGAGGGGAGATTTCTATGGCTACACCTTC. Its translation is CSARMRGDFYGYTF.

The table lists this clonotype with many counts. The rearrangement joins TRBV19 to TRBJ1-5, with 8 bases matching TRBD1. J lost 4 bases, V lost 10 bases, and 6 bases had no gene match. CDR1 and CDR2 from the germline V gene are LNHDA and SQIVND (reference sequence). The CDR3 totals 13 residues. The CDR3 nucleotides read TGTGCCACCACCCGACAGGGGAATCAGCCCCAGCATTTT. It is translated as CATTRQGNQPQHF.

This clonotype was detected many times. The V and J genes are TRBV7-3 and TRBJ1-1; weak D call: TRBD1 (5 bases). V was shortened by 1 base and J by 4 bases, with 10 bases between the two germline ends. The CDR3 runs 14 residues. CDR1 and CDR2 (germline): SGHTA, FQGTGA. The CDR3 loop is CASSLISGSTEAFF. The CDR3 DNA is TGTGCCAGCAGCTTAATCTCAGGGTCCACTGAAGCTTTCTTT.

The table lists this clonotype with many counts. The chain is built from TRBV12-3 or TRBV12-4 and TRBJ1-1; 8 bases map to TRBD1. The CDR3 spans 14 residues. Trimming removed 6 bases from V and 4 bases from J; junction bases left unmatched: 7. The chain's CDR3 is CASRRTGGGTEAFF. The CDR3 coding sequence is TGTGCCAGCAGGCGTACAGGGGGAGGCACTGAAGCTTTCTTT.

This clonotype was observed many times. The V and J genes are TRBV7-2 and TRBJ2-5; TRBD2 might be the D (6 bases). With 0 bases removed from V and 7 bases from J, the gap between germline ends came to 12 bases. This CDR3 contains 14 residues. The germline gives CDR1 SGHTA, CDR2 FQGNSA. As DNA, the CDR3 is TGTGCCAGCAGCTTAGCTCTGGGGGGTCGGACCCAGTACTTC. As protein: CASSLALGGRTQYF.